This TCR beta chain is drawn from a study of post-analysis software for immune sequencing data. Study-level results: In patients, about five TRBV segments were more frequent than in controls, with TRBV5-6, TRBV5-1 and TRBV20-1 among them.

Points on this clonotype: Its antigen is currently unknown. The germline gene is not matched at one end of the junction; a read error may be the cause.

The CDR3 spans 16 residues. Germline V lookup: CDR1 SGHAT, CDR2 FQNNGV. cDNA libraries of TCR beta carried unique molecular identifiers. One entry per CDR3 protein results from TCRdb running MiXCR on the PCR reads. The sample yields some 800,000 distinct CDR3 sequences, 35% to 55% seen once. V and J are TRBV11-2 and TRBJ2-7; 12 bases align to TRBD1. The J call could be wrong; TRBJ2-5 is a better fit for the DNA end. The sample was blood. The source of this sequence is a girl between 5 and 17 years old with multiple sclerosis. The DNA for the CDR3 is TGCGCCAGCAGCTTAGGGACAGGGGGCCTGTGGGAGACCCAGTACTTC. It is translated as CASSLGTGGLWETQYF.